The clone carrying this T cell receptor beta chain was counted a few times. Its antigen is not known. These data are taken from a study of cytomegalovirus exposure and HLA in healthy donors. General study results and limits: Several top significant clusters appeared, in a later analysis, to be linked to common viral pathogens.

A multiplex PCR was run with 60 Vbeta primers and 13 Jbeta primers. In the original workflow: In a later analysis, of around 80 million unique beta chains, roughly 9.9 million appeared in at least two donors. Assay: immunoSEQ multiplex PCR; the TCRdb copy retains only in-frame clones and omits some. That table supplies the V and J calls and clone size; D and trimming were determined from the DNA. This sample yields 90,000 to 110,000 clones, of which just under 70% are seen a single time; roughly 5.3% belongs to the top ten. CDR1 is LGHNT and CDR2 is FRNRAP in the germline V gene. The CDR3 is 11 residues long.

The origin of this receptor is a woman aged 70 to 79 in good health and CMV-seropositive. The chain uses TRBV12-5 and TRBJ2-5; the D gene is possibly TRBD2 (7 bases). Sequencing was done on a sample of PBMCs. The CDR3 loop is CASGGHETQYF. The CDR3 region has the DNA TGTGCCTCCGGGGGGCACGAGACCCAGTACTTC.